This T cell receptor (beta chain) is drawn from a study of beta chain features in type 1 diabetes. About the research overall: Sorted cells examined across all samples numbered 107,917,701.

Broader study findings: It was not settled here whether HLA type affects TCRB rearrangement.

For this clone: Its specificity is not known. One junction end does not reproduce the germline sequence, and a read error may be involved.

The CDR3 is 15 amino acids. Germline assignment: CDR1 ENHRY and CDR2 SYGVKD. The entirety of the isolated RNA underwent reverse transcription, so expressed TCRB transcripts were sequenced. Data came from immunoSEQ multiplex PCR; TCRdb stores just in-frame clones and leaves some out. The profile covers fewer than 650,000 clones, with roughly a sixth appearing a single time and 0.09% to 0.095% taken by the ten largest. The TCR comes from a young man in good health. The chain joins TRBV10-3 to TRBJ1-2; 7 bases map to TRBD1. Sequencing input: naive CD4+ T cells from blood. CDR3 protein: CATRSLDRVNYRYTF. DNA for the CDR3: TGTGCCACCAGGTCCCTAGACAGGGTGAACTATCGCTACACCTTC.